This TCR beta chain stems from a study of blood T cell repertoires in COVID-19. This clone came up once. This CDR3 has 14 amino acids. The germline V gene has CDR1 SGHTA and CDR2 FQGNSA. The J segment lost 4 bases and the V segment lost 5 bases, leaving 7 bases of the junction unmatched. Clones were read by immunoSEQ multiplex PCR, and TCRdb kept only the in-frame ones, dropping some. Of roughly 290,000 clones in the sample, around 90% were seen once. This rearrangement joins TRBV7-2 to TRBJ2-7; 8 nucleotides agree with TRBD1. The sequence was obtained from a woman between 18 and 30 years old with acute COVID-19. Material: PBMCs or T cells enriched from blood (not recorded which). DNA of the CDR3: TGTGCCAGCAGCCCCGGGACAGGAGTTTACGAGCAGTACTTC. It translates to CASSPGTGVYEQYF.